This T cell receptor beta chain appears in the sequencing data of a study of T-cell memory formation after mild COVID-19. General study points: Later expanders leaned CD4+, whereas clones that contracted between day 15 and 85 were balanced CD4/CD8. Researchers report contracting CD4+ clones mostly in CM and EM, with CD8+ clones in EMRA. Detection of some responders pre-infection suggested pre-existing cross-reactive memory T cells participated.

This clonotype was detected a few times. What it binds is unknown. TCR alpha and TCR beta cDNA libraries with sample barcodes and UMIs came from 5'RACE using constant-segment primers. TCRdb called the 5' RACE reads again in MiXCR, with one record for every CDR3 protein. The sample has about 410,000 distinct CDR3 sequences; more than 15% are singletons. This CDR3 has 15 residues. V lost 0 bases, J lost 1 base, and 9 bases lay in between. Germline CDR1 reads SGHTA; CDR2 reads FQGTGA. The material sequenced was PBMCs or a T cell subset sorted from them (not recorded which). The rearrangement joins TRBV7-3 to TRBJ1-1; no clear D gene. The sequence came from a man younger than 35 who had mild COVID-19 (a few samples of this study predate the infection). Cell type and time point are not known. The DNA for the CDR3 is TGTGCCAGCAGCTTAACGATGGAGGGGAACACTGAAGCTTTCTTT. This codes for CASSLTMEGNTEAFF.